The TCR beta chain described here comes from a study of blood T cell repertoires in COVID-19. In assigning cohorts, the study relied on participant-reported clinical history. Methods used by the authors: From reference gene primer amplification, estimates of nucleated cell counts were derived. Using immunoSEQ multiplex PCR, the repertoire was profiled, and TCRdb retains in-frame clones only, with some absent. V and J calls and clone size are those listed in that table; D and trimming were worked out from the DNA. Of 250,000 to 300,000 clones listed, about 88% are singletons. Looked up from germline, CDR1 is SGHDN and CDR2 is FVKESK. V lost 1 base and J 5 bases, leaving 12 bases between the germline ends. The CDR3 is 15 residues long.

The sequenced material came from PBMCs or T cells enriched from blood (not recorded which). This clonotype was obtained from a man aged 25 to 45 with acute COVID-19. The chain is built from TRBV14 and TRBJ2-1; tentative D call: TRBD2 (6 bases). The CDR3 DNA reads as TGTGCCAGCAGCCAAGGGCTAGCGAGAAACAATGAGCAGTTCTTC. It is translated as CASSQGLARNNEQFF.